Presented here are 14 T cell receptor beta chains from one specimen sequenced in a study of control samples from healthy donors and cancer patients. TCRdb's copy holds only in-frame clones and misses some; the assay was immunoSEQ multiplex PCR. The sample yields some 150,000 clones, under 90% seen once. The sample consisted of blood. These receptors were collected from a man aged 25-45 years in good health.

The chain recombines TRBV29-1 with TRBJ1-4; a weak D match, TRBD1 (5 bases). Germline V gene data show CDR1 as SQVTM and CDR2 as ANQGSEA. The CDR3 is made up of 13 amino acids. V lost 5 bases to trimming and J lost 5 bases, with 12 bases between them. CDR3 DNA sequence: TGCAGCGTTTGGGGCCCCGGGAATGAAAAACTGTTTTTT. Translated, it gives CSVWGPGNEKLFF.

This chain links TRBV5-4 with TRBJ1-1; D is unresolved. Germline V gene sequence: CDR1 SGHNT, CDR2 YYREEE (reference sequence). This CDR3 comprises 15 residues. The V end lost 1 base, the J end lost 5 bases, and 15 bases lay between the germline ends. CDR3 amino acids: CASSLSAGSGTEAFF. In DNA form, the CDR3 reads TGTGCCAGCAGCTTGTCTGCCGGGTCGGGGACTGAAGCTTTCTTT.

V is TRBV4-3 and J is TRBJ2-7; tentatively, D is TRBD1 or TRBD2 (6 bases each). V shed 1 base and J shed 4 bases, with 17 bases lying between them. This CDR3 is 16 amino acids long. CDR1 is LGHNA and CDR2 is YSLEER in the germline V gene. CDR3 sequence: CASSQVGRGGAYEQYF. As DNA, the CDR3 is TGCGCCAGCAGCCAAGTAGGCAGGGGAGGTGCGTACGAGCAGTACTTC.

V gene TRBV4-3 combines with J gene TRBJ1-2, with D perhaps TRBD1 (6 bases). CDR1 and CDR2 (germline): LGHNA, YSLEER. The CDR3 is made up of 19 amino acids. V was clipped by 0 bases and J by 3 bases, with 23 bases between them. The CDR3, as DNA: TGCGCCAGCAGCCAAGATATGGGAAGGACAGAGAAAGGGTACTATGGCTACACCTTC. Translation: CASSQDMGRTEKGYYGYTF.

The table lists this clone with a few counts. The J gene is TRBJ1-2, the V gene TRBV19; D gene ambiguous. From germline, CDR1 is LNHDA and CDR2 SQIVND (reference sequence). The CDR3 has 12 residues. The germline V and J ends were trimmed by 5 bases and 0 bases, with 4 bases remaining between them. CDR3 protein: CASSLPNYGYTF. The CDR3 region has the DNA TGTGCCAGTAGTCTCCCTAACTATGGCTACACCTTC.

This chain uses TRBV19 with TRBJ2-1; weak D call: TRBD2 (5 bases). V gave up 3 bases and J gave up 0 bases, with 12 bases separating them. Germline CDR1 is LNHDA and CDR2 is SQIVND (reference sequence). This CDR3 region has 16 residues. This CDR3 reads CASSILPGSSYNEQFF. The DNA of the CDR3 is TGTGCCAGTAGTATTCTGCCGGGGAGCTCCTACAATGAGCAGTTCTTC.

This clone has a handful of counts. This chain links TRBV6-5 with TRBJ2-7, with D tentatively TRBD2 (6 bases). V shed 11 bases and J shed 2 bases, with 16 bases lying between them. CDR3 size: 13 residues. In germline, CDR1 is MNHEY, CDR2 SVGAGI. CDR3 in DNA: TGTGCCTATGGGGGGAAGAGGACCTACGAGCAGTACTTC. Translating it yields CAYGGKRTYEQYF.

This chain joins TRBV9 and TRBJ2-7, with a weak D call TRBD2 (6 bases). V was clipped by 2 bases and J by 1 base, with 13 bases between them. Germline V gene data show CDR1 as SGDLS and CDR2 as YYNGEE. The CDR3 length is 15 residues. CDR3 region: CASSVGGTESYEQYF. The CDR3, as DNA: TGTGCCAGCAGCGTCGGCGGGACTGAATCCTACGAGCAGTACTTC.

The chain recombines TRBV19 with TRBJ2-2, with 11 nucleotides matching TRBD2. The CDR3 spans 16 residues. Germline loops: CDR1 LNHDA, CDR2 SQIVND (reference sequence). Trimming cost V 2 bases and J 5 bases; bases outside gene matches: 4. The CDR3: CASSIFGTSGTGELFF. The CDR3 DNA reads as TGTGCCAGTAGTATATTCGGGACTAGCGGTACCGGGGAGCTGTTTTTT.

V and J are TRBV3-1 (or the pseudogene TRBV3-2) and TRBJ1-1; no clear D gene. The germline V and J ends were trimmed by 4 bases and 3 bases, with 12 bases remaining between them. This CDR3 comprises 14 residues. Germline CDR1 reads LGHDT; CDR2 reads YNNKEL (reference sequence). CDR3 nucleotide sequence: TGTGCCAGCAGCCTTGCCCCTTCGTACACTGAAGCTTTCTTT. Translation gives CASSLAPSYTEAFF.

The chain uses TRBV7-2 and TRBJ2-1; 8 bases agree with TRBD1. CDR1 SGHTA and CDR2 FQGNSA come from the germline V gene. J gave up 6 bases and V 4 bases, and 8 bases lay outside the gene matches. The CDR3 is 15 residues long. As DNA, the CDR3 is TGTGCCAGCAGCTCAGAACAGGGGGATAGCAATGAGCAGTTCTTC. Its protein is CASSSEQGDSNEQFF.

This sequence joins TRBV7-2 and TRBJ2-5, with D tentatively TRBD2 (6 bases). There are 16 residues in the CDR3. V was pared by 1 base and J by 5 bases, with 17 bases between. Germline V gives CDR1 SGHTA, CDR2 FQGNSA. CDR3 loop: CASSLGAGRRWETQYF. The CDR3 DNA reads as TGTGCCAGCAGCTTAGGGGCAGGGAGGCGGTGGGAGACCCAGTACTTC. Full variable domain (missing parts from reference TRBV7-2 and TRBJ2-5): GAGVSQSPSNKVTEKGKDVELRCDPISGHTALYWYRQSLGQGLEFLIYFQGNSAPDKSGLPSDRFSAERTGGSVSTLTIQRTQQEDSAVYLCASSLGAGRRWETQYFGPGTRLLVL.

The rearrangement joins TRBV7-9 to TRBJ2-3, with TRBD1 matching 12 bases. CDR1 is SEHNR, CDR2 FQNEAQ, per germline (reference sequence). The CDR3 spans 15 residues. Trimming removed 3 bases from V and 5 bases from J; junction bases left unmatched: 3. As DNA, the CDR3 is TGTGCCAGCAGCTTGGGGACAGGGGGCAGAGATACGCAGTATTTT. Translating gives CASSLGTGGRDTQYF.

Concerning this clone itself: In the same sample, other DNA sequences code for this CDR3. The chain employs TRBV18 and TRBJ2-7, with D perhaps TRBD2 (5 bases). Trimming took 3 bases from V and 0 from J, leaving 12 bases between them. The germline gives CDR1 KGHSH, CDR2 LQKENI. The CDR3 sequence is 15 residues long. CDR3 DNA: TGTGCCAGCTCACCTGGAGGAGGCCTCTCCTACGAGCAGTACTTC. Protein sequence: CASSPGGGLSYEQYF.